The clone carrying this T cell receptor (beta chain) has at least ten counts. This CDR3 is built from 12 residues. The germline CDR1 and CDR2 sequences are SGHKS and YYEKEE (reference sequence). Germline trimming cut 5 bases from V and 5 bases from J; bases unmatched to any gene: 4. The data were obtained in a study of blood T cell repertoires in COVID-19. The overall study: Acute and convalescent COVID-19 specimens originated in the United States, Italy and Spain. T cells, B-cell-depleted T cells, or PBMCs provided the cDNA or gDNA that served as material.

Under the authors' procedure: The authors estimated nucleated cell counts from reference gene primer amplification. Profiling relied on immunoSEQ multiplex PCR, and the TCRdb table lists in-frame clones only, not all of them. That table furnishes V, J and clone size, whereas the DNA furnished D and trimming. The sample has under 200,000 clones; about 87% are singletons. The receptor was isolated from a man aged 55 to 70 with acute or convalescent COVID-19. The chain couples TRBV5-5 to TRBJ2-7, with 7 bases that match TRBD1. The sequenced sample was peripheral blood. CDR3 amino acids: CASRITGDEQYF. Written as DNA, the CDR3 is TGTGCCAGCAGGATTACAGGGGACGAGCAGTACTTC.